Following are 2 T cell receptor beta chains from one sample sequenced in a study of OX40 agonist ivuxolimab in advanced cancers. TCRdb's table, derived via immunoSEQ multiplex PCR, lists solely in-frame clones and lacks some. The sample gives 70,000 or so clones, 90% to 95% of which show up once; under 0.35% is in the top ten. The sequencing here drew on CD4+ or CD8+ T cells sorted from blood, taken in a trial of the OX40 agonist ivuxolimab. The receptors shown here come from an adult with an advanced solid tumor such as melanoma, head and neck, liver or kidney cancer.

The rearrangement joins TRBV29-1 to TRBJ2-5; 12 nucleotides agree with TRBD2. J gave up 2 bases and V 7 bases, and 5 bases lay outside the gene matches. Germline V gene data show CDR1 as SQVTM and CDR2 as ANQGSEA. The CDR3 length is 14 residues. The DNA of the CDR3 is TGCAGCGCGACTAGCGGGAGTGGACAAGAGACCCAGTACTTC. It specifies CSATSGSGQETQYF.

The chain is built from TRBV16 and TRBJ2-7, with D perhaps TRBD1 or TRBD2 (5 bases each). Germline V gene sequence: CDR1 KGHSY, CDR2 FQNENV. Trimming took off 0 bases at V and 6 bases at J, with 15 bases between the two ends. CDR3 length equals 15 residues. The CDR3 DNA sequence: TGTGCCAGCAGCCAATCGGGACCCGGGGAAGGCGAGCAGTACTTC. Protein product: CASSQSGPGEGEQYF.